This T cell receptor (beta chain) originates from a study of PD-1 blockade in classical Hodgkin lymphoma. Study results and limitations: Diminished baseline TCR diversity has been reported in newly diagnosed patients relative to healthy donors.

The sample's time point: cycle 4 day 1 (C4D1), after 5 to 7 weeks of nivolumab. Following autologous stem cell transplantation, relapse occurred in every patient, and exposure to brentuximab vedotin varied. For this clone: Its specificity is not known.

This CDR3 contains 15 residues. V was pared by 5 bases and J by 3 bases, with 7 bases of the junction left unmatched. The germline V gene has CDR1 SGDLS and CDR2 YYNGEE. Sequencing used immunoSEQ multiplex PCR; TCRdb keeps in-frame clones, though not all of them. The profile shows more than 90,000 clones, roughly 78% of them singletons. The chain recombines TRBV9 with TRBJ2-3; TRBD2 aligns across 9 bases. The sequences come from peripheral blood mononuclear cells (PBMCs), collected before the fourth cycle of nivolumab. The clonotype originates from a human donor with classical Hodgkin lymphoma. CDR3: CASSQGLAETDTQYF. The CDR3, as DNA: TGTGCCAGCAGTCAGGGACTAGCAGAGACAGATACGCAGTATTTT.